The 18 T cell receptor beta chains reported below all come from one sample, sequenced in a study of monozygotic twins with inflammatory bowel disease (dated by TCRdb to about 2019). The library was generated by 5' RACE. TCRdb names Illumina HiSeq 2500 as the instrument used. The reads were reprocessed in TCRdb, with one entry per CDR3 protein sequence and no accompanying DNA. This sample's clone table shows fewer than 400,000 distinct CDR3 sequences. The top ten clonotypes cover roughly 5.2% of the sample. Source material: blood. The origin of the receptors is a human donor with ulcerative colitis or Crohn's disease, or a healthy co-twin of an affected twin (not recorded which).

CDR3 loop: CASSHRQGGYNEQFF. The chain is built from TRBV14 and TRBJ2-1; as DNA is missing, the TRBD2 call by TCRdb cannot be tested. The CDR3 is made up of 15 amino acids. Germline CDR1 SGHDN, CDR2 FVKESK.

This chain connects TRBV7-9 to TRBJ2-2; TCRdb indicates TRBD2, and absent DNA this call remains unverified. Germline V gene data show CDR1 as SEHNR and CDR2 as FQNEAQ (reference sequence). The CDR3 runs 16 residues. The CDR3 here is CASTPRLAGNTGELFF.

V gene TRBV29-1 combines with J gene TRBJ2-7; no DNA is available, so the TRBD2 call from TCRdb remains unchecked. Germline CDR1 SQVTM, CDR2 ANQGSEA. The CDR3 runs 12 residues. Here the CDR3 reads CSATGTSYEQYF.

The J gene is TRBJ2-7, the V gene TRBV7-8; TCRdb lists TRBD1, though no DNA is available to test this call. Germline CDR1 and CDR2: SGHVS and FQNEAQ. The CDR3 length is 15 residues. The CDR3 loop reads CASSSYRDSSYEQYF.

The gene calls are TRBV7-2 and TRBJ2-1; lacking DNA, the TRBD2 call made by TCRdb goes unchecked. CDR1 is SGHTA and CDR2 is FQGNSA in the germline V gene. The CDR3 is 12 amino acids. CDR3 in amino acids: CASSLSASEQFF.

The chain uses TRBV6-2 or TRBV6-3 and TRBJ2-1; TCRdb indicates TRBD2, and absent DNA this call remains unverified. The germline V gene has CDR1 MNHEY and CDR2 SVGEGT. The length of the CDR3 is 13 residues. CDR3: CASSPGLVNEQFF.

The chain links TRBV5-1 to TRBJ2-3; TCRdb's D call of TRBD1 is untestable without DNA. This CDR3 contains 15 residues. Looked up from germline, CDR1 is SGHRS and CDR2 is YFSETQ. CDR3 residues: CATRHGGHSGDTQYF.

J is TRBJ2-3 and V is TRBV20-1; the D gene TCRdb calls, TRBD2, cannot be checked with no DNA. The germline V gene encodes CDR1 DFQATT and CDR2 SNEGSKA (reference sequence). The CDR3 totals 16 residues. The CDR3 sequence: CSARDLRAGITDTQYF.

The gene calls are TRBV29-1 and TRBJ2-1; absent DNA, TCRdb's TRBD1 call cannot be checked. Per germline, CDR1 SQVTM and CDR2 ANQGSEA. CDR3 length: 13 amino acids. The CDR3 here is CSAGDRGFNEQFF.

The chain is built from TRBV4-3 and TRBJ2-5; TCRdb calls TRBD1, which cannot be checked without DNA. The CDR3 runs 15 residues. Germline V CDR1 and CDR2: LGHNA, YSLEER. The CDR3 is CASSQDPAGQETQYF.

The chain joins TRBV7-2 to TRBJ1-5; the TCRdb call, TRBD1, lacks DNA for checking. The CDR3 extends over 14 amino acids. In germline, CDR1 is SGHTA, CDR2 FQGNSA. CDR3 in amino acids: CASSKGQGTQPQHF.

This chain connects TRBV15 to TRBJ2-7; TCRdb's D call of TRBD2 is untestable without DNA. The germline CDR1 and CDR2 sequences are LNHNV and YYDKDF (reference sequence). This CDR3 has 19 residues. The CDR3 sequence is CATSSPVVTSGGPSHEQYF.

The chain recombines TRBV13 with TRBJ2-7; TCRdb names TRBD2, which stays unverified in the absence of DNA. Per germline, CDR1 PRHDT and CDR2 FYEKMQ (reference sequence). CDR3 size: 15 residues. CDR3 region: CASSLRLPASYEQYF.

V and J are TRBV30 and TRBJ1-1; checking the TCRdb D call of TRBD1 is not possible without DNA. Germline values: CDR1 GTSNPN, CDR2 SVGIG (reference sequence). CDR3 length: 14 amino acids. CDR3 protein: CAWRRRTDNTEAFF.

The chain recombines TRBV7-2 with TRBJ2-1; TCRdb's D call, TRBD1, is unchecked because there is no DNA. This CDR3 contains 12 residues. The germline V gene has CDR1 SGHTA and CDR2 FQGNSA. The CDR3 here is CASSLDIQGRFF.

The genes are TRBV24-1 and TRBJ2-1; TCRdb outputs TRBD2, but without DNA this stays unchecked. This CDR3 region has 13 residues. Per germline, CDR1 KGHDR and CDR2 SFDVKD. The CDR3 region is CATSDPSLYEQFF.

The genes are TRBV20-1 and TRBJ2-5; TCRdb gives TRBD1 as the D gene, but with no DNA this cannot be confirmed. The germline gives CDR1 DFQATT, CDR2 SNEGSKA (reference sequence). The CDR3 runs 14 residues. The CDR3 sequence: CSARIPGQMETQYF.

This chain joins TRBV7-9 and TRBJ1-1. The CDR3 consists of 14 residues. Germline CDR1 and CDR2: SEHNR and FQNEAQ (reference sequence). The CDR3 sequence: CASSLGVANTEAFF.